This is a list of T cell receptor beta chains from one sample in a study of shared clonotypes between healthy human individuals. Only in-frame clones appear in the TCRdb table, and some are missing; sequencing was by immunoSEQ multiplex PCR. This sample has hundreds of thousands of clones, with around 72% found just once. Sequencing used memory CD4+ T cells sorted from blood. These TCRs come from a woman aged 25 to 39 in good health. CDR3s include the opening cysteine and the closing phenylalanine or tryptophan. The order of the fields is V gene, J gene, clone size, CDR3 protein. Size is stated for part of the rows, as once, few or many counts, or as a class when the clone is expanded.

TRBV10-1	TRBJ1-4	NA	CASSAVEGEKLFF
TRBV6-5	TRBJ2-3	NA	CASSYLSTDTQYF
TRBV6-5	TRBJ2-1	NA	CASRTWAANEQFF
TRBV7-2	TRBJ2-4	few	CASSSWTAWNIQYF
TRBV28	TRBJ1-3	NA	CASSLGGDGNTIYF
TRBV7-6	TRBJ2-5	NA	CASSLGPAGGPETQYF
TRBV6-6	TRBJ2-7	NA	CASRPPGDSYEQYF
TRBV2	TRBJ1-1	NA	CASHKGTLNTEAFF
TRBV5-4	TRBJ1-1	NA	CASSLGQGVPGTEAFF
TRBV11-2	TRBJ2-3	NA	CASSLIGGRGADTQYF
TRBV27	TRBJ2-5	few	CASSLENGVETQYF
TRBV4-1	TRBJ2-7	few	CASSQEGTGGEEQYF
TRBV7-2	TRBJ2-5	NA	CASSFSIGLAGGRETQYF
TRBV7-2	TRBJ2-7	NA	CASSPGELREQYF
TRBV28	TRBJ1-5	NA	CASSSPRVGQPQHF
TRBV7-9	TRBJ2-7	NA	CASSETGGSENF
TRBV2	TRBJ1-1	NA	CASSDTNREGTEAFF
TRBV2	TRBJ2-6	once	CASNPDNSGANVLTF
TRBV28	TRBJ2-5	NA	CASSLPAGDQETQYF
TRBV18	TRBJ1-4	NA	CASSTTSGGRMEKLFF
TRBV15	TRBJ2-5	NA	CATSRDAGGETQYF
TRBV4-1	TRBJ2-2	NA	CASSQDRPGELFF
TRBV4-1	TRBJ1-1	NA	CASSQWAMNTEAFF
TRBV6-5	TRBJ2-2	NA	CASRPPGQNTGELFF
TRBV7-9	TRBJ2-7	NA	CASSSTGSTQYF
TRBV19	TRBJ2-5	NA	CASSIMSGLAVQETQYF
TRBV10-3	TRBJ2-2	NA	CAISEEVGVGTGELFF
TRBV5-6	TRBJ2-7	medium-sized	CASSLRSSGSPRSYEQYF
TRBV6-1	TRBJ1-5	NA	CASSVIWGPEQPQHF